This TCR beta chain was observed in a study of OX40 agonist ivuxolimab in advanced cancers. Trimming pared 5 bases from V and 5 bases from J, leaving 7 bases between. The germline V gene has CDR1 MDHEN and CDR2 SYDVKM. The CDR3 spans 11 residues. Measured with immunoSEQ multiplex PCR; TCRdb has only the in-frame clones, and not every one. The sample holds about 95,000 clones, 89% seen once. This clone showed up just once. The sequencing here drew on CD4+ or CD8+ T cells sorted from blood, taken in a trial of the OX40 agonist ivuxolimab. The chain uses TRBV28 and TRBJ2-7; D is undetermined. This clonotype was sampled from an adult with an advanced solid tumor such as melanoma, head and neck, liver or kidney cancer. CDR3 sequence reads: CASSNGHEQYF. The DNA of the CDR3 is TGTGCCAGCAGTAACGGTCACGAGCAGTACTTC.